The 13 T cell receptor beta chains below were found in one sample sequenced in a study of T cells in Graves' hyperthyroidism and ophthalmopathy. The CDR3 regions of TCR beta were amplified from RNA transcripts. HTBI primers were used for first-round RT-PCR of the TCR CDR3. Using its own MiXCR run on the multiplex PCR reads, TCRdb lists one record per CDR3 protein. Of approximately 530,000 distinct CDR3 sequences listed, nearly 20% are singletons. The sequencing input was blood. The receptors shown here come from a man aged 40-50 years with Graves' ophthalmopathy.

This clonotype occurred a few times. The chain is built from TRBV19 and TRBJ1-2; 7 nucleotides match TRBD1. Germline V gives CDR1 LNHDA, CDR2 SQIVND (reference sequence). The CDR3 sequence is 15 residues long. V was clipped by 7 bases and J by 4 bases; unmatched bases: 12. The CDR3 protein is CASTAGDSLSYGYTF. CDR3 DNA: TGTGCCAGTACTGCGGGGGACAGCCTCTCCTATGGCTACACCTTC.

This clonotype was detected many times. The CDR3 here is CASSFVAGGADTQYF. In DNA form, the CDR3 reads TGTGCCAGCAGCTTTGTAGCGGGAGGTGCGGATACGCAGTATTTT. The chain uses TRBV7-8 and TRBJ2-3; 10 bases map to TRBD2. The CDR3 runs 15 residues. The junction had 6 bases not matched to a gene; V was cut back by 3 bases and J by 6 bases. The germline gives CDR1 SGHVS, CDR2 FQNEAQ.

The chain combines TRBV15 with TRBJ2-2, with TRBD1 matching 9 bases. Trimming cost V 5 bases and J 7 bases; bases outside gene matches: 8. CDR1 LNHNV and CDR2 YYDKDF come from the germline V gene (reference sequence). The CDR3 has 15 amino acids. The CDR3 region has the DNA TGTGCCACCAGCGGTAACAGGGGGCTAGACGGGGAGCTGTTTTTT. This codes for CATSGNRGLDGELFF.

The chain carries TRBV11-2 and TRBJ2-1; 10 nucleotides line up with TRBD2. The CDR3 has 16 amino acids. Germline V CDR1 and CDR2: SGHAT, FQNNGV. The junction had 18 bases not matched to a gene; V was cut back by 9 bases and J by 10 bases. The CDR3 reads CASTPFRLAGVSEQFF. The CDR3 bases are TGTGCCAGTACCCCGTTTAGGCTAGCGGGAGTCTCGGAGCAGTTCTTC.

This clonotype was picked up many times. This sequence joins TRBV7-8 and TRBJ2-1; 8 nucleotides agree with TRBD1. V was clipped by 8 bases and J by 0 bases; unmatched bases: 15. CDR3 size: 18 residues. CDR1 is SGHVS and CDR2 is FQNEAQ in the germline V gene. The CDR3 nucleotides read TGTGCCAGCCGCCGGACAGGGATGCCCCCACACTCCTACAATGAGCAGTTCTTC. It specifies CASRRTGMPPHSYNEQFF.

This clonotype was observed a single time. A read error is likely, as this CDR3 ends without the conserved phenylalanine or tryptophan. The rearrangement uses TRBV5-1 and TRBJ2-7; a possible D gene is TRBD2 (5 bases). The germline CDR1 and CDR2 sequences are SGHRS and YFSETQ. Trimming took 4 bases from V and 2 from J, leaving 16 bases between them. The CDR3 extends over 15 amino acids. In DNA form, the CDR3 reads TGCGCCAGCAGCCCCCGGACCGGAGGTACCTACGAGCAGTACCTC. This encodes CASSPRTGGTYEQYL.

This clonotype was seen at least ten times. The chain combines TRBV30 with TRBJ2-5; D is uncertain. Germline V CDR1 and CDR2: GTSNPN, SVGIG (reference sequence). V lost 2 bases and J 3 bases, leaving 1 base between the germline ends. The CDR3 is 10 residues long. The CDR3 is CAWSKETQYF. Here the CDR3 DNA reads TGTGCCTGGAGTAAAGAGACCCAGTACTTC.

The V call is TRBV29-1, the J call TRBJ2-1; 9 positions match TRBD1. Per germline, CDR1 SQVTM and CDR2 ANQGSEA. CDR3 length: 14 amino acids. J gave up 2 bases and V 4 bases, and 3 bases lay outside the gene matches. Here the CDR3 reads CSVVGQGAYNEQFF. CDR3 nucleotide sequence: TGCAGCGTTGTGGGACAGGGTGCCTACAATGAGCAGTTCTTC.

Only a few counts were recorded for this clonotype. V usage is TRBV19 and J usage is TRBJ2-6; no clear D. The CDR3 has 16 amino acids. Trimming stripped 7 bases from V and 0 bases from J, with 13 bases between. Germline V gene lookup returns CDR1 LNHDA and CDR2 SQIVND (reference sequence). This chain's CDR3 is CASNREATSGANVLTF. For the CDR3, the DNA is TGTGCCAGTAACCGTGAGGCTACCTCTGGGGCCAACGTCCTGACTTTC.

The chain carries TRBV6-1 and TRBJ2-2, with unresolved D. With 2 bases removed from V and 10 bases from J, the gap between germline ends came to 11 bases. The CDR3 spans 13 residues. Germline CDR1 MNHNS, CDR2 SASEGT. The CDR3 DNA follows: TGTGCCAGCAGTGAACAACCGGTGGAGGAGCTGTTTTTT. Protein product: CASSEQPVEELFF.

This clonotype was found a few times. V and J are TRBV6-2 or TRBV6-3 and TRBJ1-1, with D possibly matching TRBD1 (5 bases). Trimming left V 7 bases short and J 1 base short, with 16 bases between. The CDR3 sequence is 15 residues long. Germline assignment: CDR1 MNHEY and CDR2 SVGEGT. CDR3 sequence: CASTITQGGNTEAFF. In nucleotides, the CDR3 is TGTGCCAGCACCATAACCCAGGGAGGGAACACTGAAGCTTTCTTT.

The chain carries TRBV7-8 and TRBJ1-2; maybe TRBD1 (5 bases). This CDR3 has 14 amino acids. Germline lookup yields CDR1 SGHVS and CDR2 FQNEAQ. V lost 6 bases to trimming and J lost 4 bases, with 15 bases between them. The CDR3, as DNA: TGTGCCAGCAGTTACGGGCCGGGGGGCTATGGCTACACCTTC. Encoded protein: CASSYGPGGYGYTF.

This sequence joins TRBV7-9 and TRBJ2-1; TRBD1 matches at 8 bases. CDR1 is SEHNR and CDR2 is FQNEAQ in the germline V gene (reference sequence). The V segment lost 5 bases and the J segment 2 bases; nucleotides outside the gene matches: 5. The CDR3 runs to 15 residues. The CDR3 DNA is TGTGCCAGCAGCGCACCGGGACAGGCCTACAATGAGCAGTTCTTC. This translates into CASSAPGQAYNEQFF.